Given below is one TCR beta chain in context. The data are from a study of shared clonotypes between healthy human individuals. With 6 bases clipped from V and 3 bases from J, the junction kept 19 bases outside the gene matches. CDR1 is SQVTM, CDR2 ANQGSEA, per germline. The CDR3 contains 17 residues. Profiling relied on immunoSEQ multiplex PCR, and the TCRdb table lists in-frame clones only, not all of them. The table has more than 2 million clones, 90% to 97% seen once. The material sequenced was naive CD4+ T cells sorted from blood. Indicated subset: CD45RA+ positively selected. The receptor was isolated from a man aged 18 to 30 in good health. The chain combines TRBV29-1 with TRBJ1-1, with 7 bases fitting TRBD1. The CDR3 region has the DNA TGCAGCGTGGACGGATCAGGGGGAGGTCTCCGCCACACTGAAGCTTTCTTT. Encoded protein: CSVDGSGGGLRHTEAFF. Full variable domain (rest looked up from reference TRBV29-1 and TRBJ1-1): SAVISQKPSRDICQRGTSLTIQCQVDSQVTMMFWYRQQPGQSLTLIATANQGSEATYESGFVIDKFPISRPNLTFSTLTVSNMSPEDSSIYLCSVDGSGGGLRHTEAFFGQGTRLTVV.